The 24 T cell receptor beta chains reported below all come from one sample, sequenced in a study of T cell responses to AZD1222 COVID-19 vaccine. The method was immunoSEQ multiplex PCR; TCRdb's version includes in-frame clones alone and lacks a portion of them. The sample shows about 140,000 clones, about 93% of them seen only once. The sample in question was peripheral blood, obtained on day 0 of AZD1222 vaccination. These receptors came from an adult in good health.

V and J are TRBV9 and TRBJ2-1; D not certain. The V gene lost 0 bases and the J gene lost 8 bases, with 21 bases spanning the gap. CDR3 size: 17 residues. Germline V CDR1 and CDR2: SGDLS, YYNGEE. The CDR3 loop is CASSVVEQTFSSDEQFF. The CDR3 DNA is TGTGCCAGCAGCGTAGTCGAACAGACTTTTAGTTCGGATGAGCAGTTCTTC.

The V gene is TRBV4-2, the J gene TRBJ2-7; tentatively, D is TRBD2 (5 bases). Per the germline V gene, CDR1 is LGHNA and CDR2 is YNFKEQ. V dropped 0 bases and J dropped 7 bases, with 19 bases sitting between them. The CDR3 runs to 16 residues. CDR3 sequence reads: CASSQDLRLDWGEQYF. The CDR3 region has the DNA TGTGCCAGCAGCCAAGATCTCCGACTGGACTGGGGAGAGCAGTACTTC.

The V and J genes are TRBV5-1 and TRBJ2-7; TRBD2 is a possible D gene (6 bases). Trimming pared 6 bases from V and 0 bases from J, leaving 13 bases between. This CDR3 is built from 14 residues. Germline CDR1 SGHRS, CDR2 YFSETQ. The CDR3 bases are TGCGCCAGCACTGGGGCGGAGGGCTCCTACGAGCAGTACTTC. This codes for CASTGAEGSYEQYF.

This chain joins TRBV12-5 and TRBJ1-2; 9 nucleotides align to TRBD1. Germline V CDR1 and CDR2: LGHNT, FRNRAP. V lost 1 base to trimming and J lost 7 bases; unmatched junction nucleotides: 4. This CDR3 region has 14 residues. CDR3 bases: TGTGCTAGTGGTTTGGGGGACAGGGAGAGTGGCTACACCTTC. It codes for CASGLGDRESGYTF.

The chain recombines TRBV7-2 with TRBJ1-4, with TRBD1 as a possible D gene (6 bases). In germline, CDR1 is SGHTA, CDR2 FQGNSA. The CDR3 runs to 13 residues. The ends were cut back, 5 bases at V and 5 bases at J, with 9 bases in the middle. Here the CDR3 reads CASSRQVNEKLFF. In nucleotides, the CDR3 is TGTGCCAGCAGCAGACAGGTGAATGAAAAACTGTTTTTT.

The chain combines TRBV7-9 with TRBJ2-3; TRBD2 matches at 11 bases. Germline V CDR1 and CDR2: SEHNR, FQNEAQ (reference sequence). This CDR3 has 14 amino acids. With V trimmed by 6 bases and J by 5 bases, 4 bases remained unmatched. CDR3 residues: CASRGGTSGDTQYF. The DNA of the CDR3 is TGTGCCAGCAGGGGGGGGACTAGCGGAGATACGCAGTATTTT.

The V gene is TRBV7-9, the J gene TRBJ1-6; no clear D gene. The germline CDR1 and CDR2 sequences are SEHNR and FQNEAQ (reference sequence). CDR3 length equals 15 residues. Trimming stripped 3 bases from V and 8 bases from J, with 14 bases between. In nucleotides, the CDR3 is TGTGCCAGCAGCTTGAGAACGGGTAGTGATTCACCCCTCCACTTT. Translating it yields CASSLRTGSDSPLHF.

CDR3 sequence (DNA): TGTGCCAGCAGTGAAGAAGGGGCAGGCTCCTACAATGAGCAGTTCTTC. Its protein is CASSEEGAGSYNEQFF. This rearrangement joins TRBV2 to TRBJ2-1, with D possibly matching TRBD1 (5 bases). Germline CDR1 and CDR2: SNHLY and FYNNEI. This CDR3 is built from 16 residues. V was shortened by 1 base and J by 0 bases, with 10 bases between the two germline ends. Variable domain in full (rest from reference TRBV2 and TRBJ2-1): EPEVTQTPSHQVTQMGQEVILRCVPISNHLYFYWYRQILGQKVEFLVSFYNNEISEKSEIFDDQFSVERPDGSNFTLKIRSTKLEDSAMYFCASSEEGAGSYNEQFFGPGTRLTVL.

The chain combines TRBV5-1 with TRBJ1-5, with TRBD1 matching over 7 bases. The CDR3 loop spans 14 amino acids. V shed 0 bases and J 6 bases; nucleotides not matched to a gene: 3. Germline V gene sequence: CDR1 SGHRS, CDR2 YFSETQ. The CDR3 DNA sequence: TGCGCCAGCAGCTTGGATCAGGGGGTTCAGCCCCAGCATTTT. It yields the protein CASSLDQGVQPQHF.

The chain carries TRBV19 and TRBJ2-7; D is perhaps TRBD1 (6 bases). The V gene's germline CDR1 is LNHDA and CDR2 SQIVND (reference sequence). The CDR3 runs 13 residues. The V and J ends lost 3 bases and 4 bases respectively, with 10 bases between them. CDR3 sequence (DNA): TGTGCCAGTAGTATTACCCAGGGGTACGAGCAGTACTTC. The encoded protein is CASSITQGYEQYF.

CDR3 sequence: CARSLGSLVNNNEQFF. The CDR3 DNA reads as TGTGCCAGAAGCCTGGGTAGTCTAGTGAATAACAATGAGCAGTTCTTC. The chain has TRBV5-3 and TRBJ2-1; D is undetermined. TRBV5-3 is an open reading frame whose function is uncertain. Trimming took 4 bases from V and 5 from J, leaving 19 bases between them. The CDR3 is made up of 16 amino acids.

This sequence joins TRBV4-1 and TRBJ1-2; 8 positions agree with TRBD1. Germline V lookup: CDR1 MGHRA, CDR2 YSYEKL. The CDR3 contains 16 residues. After removal of 1 base from V and 4 bases from J, the junction contained 8 bases not matched to a gene. The CDR3 DNA follows: TGCGCCAGCAGCCAAGCAGTTTTCAGGGGGCTCTATGGCTACACCTTC. The encoded protein is CASSQAVFRGLYGYTF.

CDR3 in amino acids: CASSLALTGRNTEAFF. The CDR3 bases are TGTGCCAGCAGCTTAGCGCTGACAGGAAGGAACACTGAAGCTTTCTTT. This sequence joins TRBV13 and TRBJ1-1, with D tentatively TRBD1 (6 bases). Germline CDR1 is PRHDT and CDR2 is FYEKMQ (reference sequence). V lost 1 base, J lost 1 base, and 13 bases lay in between. The CDR3 spans 16 residues. The complete variable domain, with remaining parts taken from reference TRBV13 and TRBJ1-1, reads AAGVIQSPRHLIKEKRETATLKCYPIPRHDTVYWYQQGPGQDPQFLISFYEKMQSDKGSIPDRFSAQQFSDYHSELNMSSLELGDSALYFCASSLALTGRNTEAFFGQGTRLTVV.

The J gene is TRBJ1-4, the V gene TRBV18; D unclear. Germline V lookup: CDR1 KGHSH, CDR2 LQKENI. Trimming removed 4 bases from V and 7 bases from J, with 19 bases in between. This CDR3 is built from 16 residues. CDR3 coding DNA: TGTGCCAGCTCACTTAATGATCTAGGGTTGGTTGAAAAACTGTTTTTT. Residues: CASSLNDLGLVEKLFF.

This rearrangement joins TRBV15 to TRBJ1-1; D remains ambiguous. CDR1 is LNHNV, CDR2 YYDKDF, per germline (reference sequence). V lost 3 bases and J lost 0, with 14 bases in between. CDR3 size: 16 residues. The CDR3 loop reads CATSSWAEGVNTEAFF. CDR3 coding DNA: TGTGCCACCAGCAGTTGGGCGGAAGGAGTGAACACTGAAGCTTTCTTT.

J is TRBJ1-2 and V is TRBV7-9, with D possibly matching TRBD1 (6 bases). Trimming shortened V by 5 bases and J by 2 bases, and 15 bases separated the two germline ends. CDR3 length: 15 residues. CDR1 SEHNR and CDR2 FQNEAQ come from the germline V gene (reference sequence). Written as DNA, the CDR3 is TGTGCCAGCAGCCCCAGGGGATGGGGGAACTATGGCTACACCTTC. Protein: CASSPRGWGNYGYTF.

V and J are TRBV15 and TRBJ1-1; no clear D gene. The CDR3 length is 15 residues. Germline lookup yields CDR1 LNHNV and CDR2 YYDKDF (reference sequence). Trimming removed 6 bases at V and 1 base at J, with 15 bases between. CDR3 DNA sequence: TGTGCCACCAGTCCCCCCGTGAGAGGGAACACTGAAGCTTTCTTT. This gives the protein CATSPPVRGNTEAFF.

The chain carries TRBV7-3 and TRBJ2-3; no definite D call. The CDR3 covers 15 residues. The germline gives CDR1 SGHTA, CDR2 FQGTGA. Between the trimmed V and J ends, which lost 5 bases and 1 base, there was a span of 13 bases. The CDR3 reads CASSPKGWGTDTQYF. The CDR3, as DNA: TGTGCCAGCAGCCCCAAAGGGTGGGGCACAGATACGCAGTATTTT.

V gene TRBV7-8 combines with J gene TRBJ1-6; possible D gene TRBD1, 6 bases. In germline, CDR1 is SGHVS, CDR2 FQNEAQ. The CDR3 is 15 residues long. Trimming removed 3 bases at V and 6 bases at J, with 12 bases between. CDR3 in DNA: TGTGCCAGCAGCTTTCGCCTGGACAGTAATTCACCCCTCCACTTT. Its protein product is CASSFRLDSNSPLHF.

This clone appeared once. J is TRBJ1-1 and V is TRBV5-1; the D gene is possibly TRBD1 (6 bases). Germline V gives CDR1 SGHRS, CDR2 YFSETQ. This CDR3 contains 14 residues. Deletions cut 5 bases from V and 5 bases from J, with 16 bases between. CDR3 protein: CASRPTGTITEAFF. CDR3 in DNA: TGCGCCAGCAGACCGACAGGTACTATAACTGAAGCTTTCTTT.

The rearrangement joins TRBV7-9 to TRBJ2-2; D uncertain. Trimming removed 1 base at V and 8 bases at J, with 8 bases between. The CDR3 has 13 residues. Germline V CDR1 and CDR2: SEHNR, FQNEAQ (reference sequence). CDR3 sequence: CASSLEPLGELFF. CDR3 coding DNA: TGTGCCAGCAGCTTAGAGCCACTAGGGGAGCTGTTTTTT.

This chain joins TRBV2 and TRBJ2-5; possibly TRBD2 for D (6 bases). The CDR3 extends over 13 amino acids. Between the trimmed V and J ends, which lost 7 bases and 5 bases, there was a span of 14 bases. Germline values: CDR1 SNHLY, CDR2 FYNNEI. The CDR3 DNA reads as TGTGCCAGCACCACGGGGGTTTGGGAGACCCAGTACTTC. It encodes CASTTGVWETQYF.

The chain employs TRBV7-2 and TRBJ1-6, with TRBD1 identical over 7 bases. J lost 9 bases, V lost 2 bases, and 4 bases had no gene match. The CDR3 runs to 14 residues. The germline gives CDR1 SGHTA, CDR2 FQGNSA. CDR3 nucleotide sequence: TGTGCCAGCAGCTTAAGACAGGGATGTTCACCCCTCCACTTT. Protein product: CASSLRQGCSPLHF. Complete variable domain (other parts from reference TRBV7-2 and TRBJ1-6): GAGVSQSPSNKVTEKGKDVELRCDPISGHTALYWYRQSLGQGLEFLIYFQGNSAPDKSGLPSDRFSAERTGGSVSTLTIQRTQQEDSAVYLCASSLRQGCSPLHFGNGTRLTVT.

V usage is TRBV12-3 or TRBV12-4 and J usage is TRBJ1-2, with D uncertain. This CDR3 region has 13 residues. V dropped 3 bases and J dropped 6 bases, with 11 bases sitting between them. This CDR3 reads CASSLGNRDGYTF. As DNA, the CDR3 is TGTGCCAGCAGTTTGGGGAATAGGGATGGCTACACCTTC.